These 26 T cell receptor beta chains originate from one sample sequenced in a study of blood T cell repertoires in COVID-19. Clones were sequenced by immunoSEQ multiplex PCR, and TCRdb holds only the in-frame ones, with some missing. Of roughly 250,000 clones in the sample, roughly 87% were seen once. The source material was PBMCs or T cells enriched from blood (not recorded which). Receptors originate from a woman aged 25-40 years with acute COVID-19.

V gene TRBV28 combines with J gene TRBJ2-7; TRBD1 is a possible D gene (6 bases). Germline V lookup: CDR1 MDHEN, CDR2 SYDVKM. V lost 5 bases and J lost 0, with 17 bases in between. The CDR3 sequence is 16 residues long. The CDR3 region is CASSDKLDSTSYEQYF. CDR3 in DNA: TGTGCCAGCAGTGACAAATTGGACAGTACCTCCTACGAGCAGTACTTC.

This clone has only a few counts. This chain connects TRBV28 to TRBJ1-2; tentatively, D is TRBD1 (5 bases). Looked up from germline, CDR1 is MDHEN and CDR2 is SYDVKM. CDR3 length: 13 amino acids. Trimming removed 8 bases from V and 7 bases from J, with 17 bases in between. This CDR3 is CASFFGGAGGYTF. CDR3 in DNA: TGTGCCAGCTTTTTTGGGGGAGCGGGTGGCTACACCTTC.

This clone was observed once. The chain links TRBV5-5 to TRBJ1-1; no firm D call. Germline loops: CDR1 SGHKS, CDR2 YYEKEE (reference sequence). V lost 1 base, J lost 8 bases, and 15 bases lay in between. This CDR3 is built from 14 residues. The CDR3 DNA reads TGTGCCAGCAGCTTGTACACAGCGGGCAACGAAGCTTTCTTT. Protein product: CASSLYTAGNEAFF.

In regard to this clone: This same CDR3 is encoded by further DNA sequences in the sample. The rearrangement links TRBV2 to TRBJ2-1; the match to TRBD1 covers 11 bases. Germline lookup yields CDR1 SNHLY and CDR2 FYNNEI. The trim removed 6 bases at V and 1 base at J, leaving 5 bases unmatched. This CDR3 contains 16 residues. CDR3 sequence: CASSLGTGGSYNEQFF. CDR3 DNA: TGTGCCAGCAGCCTGGGGACAGGGGGTTCCTACAATGAGCAGTTCTTC. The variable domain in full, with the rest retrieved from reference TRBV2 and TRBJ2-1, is EPEVTQTPSHQVTQMGQEVILRCVPISNHLYFYWYRQILGQKVEFLVSFYNNEISEKSEIFDDQFSVERPDGSNFTLKIRSTKLEDSAMYFCASSLGTGGSYNEQFFGPGTRLTVL.

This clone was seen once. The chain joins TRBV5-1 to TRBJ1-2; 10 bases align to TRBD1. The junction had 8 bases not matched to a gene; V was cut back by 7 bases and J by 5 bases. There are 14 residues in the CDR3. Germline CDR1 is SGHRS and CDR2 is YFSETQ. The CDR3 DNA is TGCGCCAGCGGGGACAGGGGACGGTCGTATGGCTACACCTTC. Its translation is CASGDRGRSYGYTF.

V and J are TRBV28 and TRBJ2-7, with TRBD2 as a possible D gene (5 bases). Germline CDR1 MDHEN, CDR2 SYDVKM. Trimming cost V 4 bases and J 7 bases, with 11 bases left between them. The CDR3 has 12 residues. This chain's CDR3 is CASSSFPGEQYF. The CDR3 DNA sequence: TGTGCCAGCAGTTCCTTTCCGGGGGAGCAGTACTTC.

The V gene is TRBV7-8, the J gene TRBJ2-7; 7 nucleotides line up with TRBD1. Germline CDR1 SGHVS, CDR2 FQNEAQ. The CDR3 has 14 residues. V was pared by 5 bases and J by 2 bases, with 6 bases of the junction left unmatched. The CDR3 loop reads CASSPDRAPYEQYF. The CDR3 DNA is TGTGCCAGCAGCCCCGACAGGGCCCCCTACGAGCAGTACTTC.

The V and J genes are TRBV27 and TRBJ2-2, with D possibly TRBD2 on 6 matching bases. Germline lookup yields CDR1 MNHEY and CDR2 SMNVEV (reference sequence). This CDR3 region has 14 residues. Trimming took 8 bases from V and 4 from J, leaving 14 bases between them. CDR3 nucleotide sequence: TGTGCCAGCCGGACTATCCGGGGCACCGGGGAGCTGTTTTTT. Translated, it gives CASRTIRGTGELFF.

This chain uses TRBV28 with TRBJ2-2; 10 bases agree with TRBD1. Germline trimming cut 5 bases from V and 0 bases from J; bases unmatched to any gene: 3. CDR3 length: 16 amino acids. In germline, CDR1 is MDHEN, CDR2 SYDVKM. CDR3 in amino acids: CASSPGTGANTGELFF. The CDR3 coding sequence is TGTGCCAGCAGTCCCGGGACAGGGGCGAACACCGGGGAGCTGTTTTTT. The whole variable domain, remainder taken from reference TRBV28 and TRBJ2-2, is DVKVTQSSRYLVKRTGEKVFLECVQDMDHENMFWYRQDPGLGLRLIYFSYDVKMKEKGDIPEGYSVSREKKERFSLILESASTNQTSMYLCASSPGTGANTGELFFGEGSRLTVL.

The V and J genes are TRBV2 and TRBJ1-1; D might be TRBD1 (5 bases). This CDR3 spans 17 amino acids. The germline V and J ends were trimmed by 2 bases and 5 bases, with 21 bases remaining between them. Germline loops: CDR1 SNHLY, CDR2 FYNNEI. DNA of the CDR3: TGTGCCAGCAGTGAATTAAGGAGCGGACGGGGGGGAACTGAAGCTTTCTTT. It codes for CASSELRSGRGGTEAFF.

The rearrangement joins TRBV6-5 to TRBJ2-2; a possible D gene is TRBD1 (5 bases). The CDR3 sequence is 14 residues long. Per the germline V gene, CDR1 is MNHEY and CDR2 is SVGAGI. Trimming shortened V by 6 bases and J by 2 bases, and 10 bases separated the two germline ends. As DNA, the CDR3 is TGTGCCAGCAGCAGGGTTTTTAACACCGGGGAGCTGTTTTTT. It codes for CASSRVFNTGELFF.

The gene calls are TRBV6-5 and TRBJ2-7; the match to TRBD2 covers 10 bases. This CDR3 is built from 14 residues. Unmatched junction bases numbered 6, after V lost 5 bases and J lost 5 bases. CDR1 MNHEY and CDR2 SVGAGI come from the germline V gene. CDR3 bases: TGTGCCAGCAGTAGACTAGCGGGTCCAAACGAGCAGTACTTC. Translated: CASSRLAGPNEQYF.

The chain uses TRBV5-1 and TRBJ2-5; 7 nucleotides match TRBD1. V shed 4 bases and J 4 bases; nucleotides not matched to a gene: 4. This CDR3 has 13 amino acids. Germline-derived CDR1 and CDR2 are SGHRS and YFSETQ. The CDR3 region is CASSMTGRETQYF. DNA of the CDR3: TGCGCCAGCAGCATGACAGGGCGAGAGACCCAGTACTTC. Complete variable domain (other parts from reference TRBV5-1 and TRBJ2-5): KAGVTQTPRYLIKTRGQQVTLSCSPISGHRSVSWYQQTPGQGLQFLFEYFSETQRNKGNFPGRFSGRQFSNSRSEMNVSTLELGDSALYLCASSMTGRETQYFGPGTRLLVL.

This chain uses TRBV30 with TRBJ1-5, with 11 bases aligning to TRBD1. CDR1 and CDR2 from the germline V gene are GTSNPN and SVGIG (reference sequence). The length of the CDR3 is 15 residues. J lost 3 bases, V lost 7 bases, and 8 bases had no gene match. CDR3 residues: CASTGQGVNNQPQHF. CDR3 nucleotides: TGTGCCTCTACGGGACAGGGGGTGAACAATCAGCCCCAGCATTTT.

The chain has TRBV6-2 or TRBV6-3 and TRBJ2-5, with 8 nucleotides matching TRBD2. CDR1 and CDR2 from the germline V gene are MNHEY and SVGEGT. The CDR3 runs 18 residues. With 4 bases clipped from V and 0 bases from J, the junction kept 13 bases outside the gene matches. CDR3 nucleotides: TGTGCCAGCAGTTTTGGTTTTTTGGCGGGGGGTAACCAAGAGACCCAGTACTTC. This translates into CASSFGFLAGGNQETQYF.

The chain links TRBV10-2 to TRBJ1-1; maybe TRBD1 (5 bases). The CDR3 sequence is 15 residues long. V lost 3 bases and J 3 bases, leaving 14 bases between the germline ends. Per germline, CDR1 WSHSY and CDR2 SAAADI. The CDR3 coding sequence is TGCGCCAGCAGTGATTATGCAGGGAGGGACACTGAAGCTTTCTTT. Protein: CASSDYAGRDTEAFF.

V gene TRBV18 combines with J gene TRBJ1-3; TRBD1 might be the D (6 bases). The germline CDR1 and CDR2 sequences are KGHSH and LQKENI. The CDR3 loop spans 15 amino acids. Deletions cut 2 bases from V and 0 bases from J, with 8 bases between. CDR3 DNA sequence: TGTGCCAGCTCACCAACGGACAGCTCTGGAAACACCATATATTTT. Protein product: CASSPTDSSGNTIYF.

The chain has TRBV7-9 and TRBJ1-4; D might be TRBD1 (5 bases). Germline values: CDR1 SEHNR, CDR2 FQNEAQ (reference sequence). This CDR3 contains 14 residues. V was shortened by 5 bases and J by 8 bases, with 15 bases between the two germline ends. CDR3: CASSAAGRPEKLFF. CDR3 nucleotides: TGTGCCAGCAGCGCGGCGGGGCGCCCGGAAAAACTGTTTTTT.

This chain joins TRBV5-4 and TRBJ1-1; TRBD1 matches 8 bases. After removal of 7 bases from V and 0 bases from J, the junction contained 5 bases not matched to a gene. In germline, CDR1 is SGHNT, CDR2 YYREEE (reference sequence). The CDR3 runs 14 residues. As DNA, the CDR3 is TGTGCCAGCGGAGGGACAGGAATGAACACTGAAGCTTTCTTT. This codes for CASGGTGMNTEAFF.

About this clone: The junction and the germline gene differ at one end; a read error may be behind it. Here the CDR3 reads CASSQGQGAMKTEAFF. The CDR3 coding sequence is TGTGCCAGCTCACAGGGACAGGGGGCGATGAAGACTGAAGCTTTCTTT. The V call is TRBV18, the J call TRBJ1-1, with 12 bases matching TRBD1. Germline loops: CDR1 KGHSH, CDR2 LQKENI. The length of the CDR3 is 16 residues. The complete variable domain, with remaining parts taken from reference TRBV18 and TRBJ1-1, reads NAGVMQNPRHLVRRRGQEARLRCSPMKGHSHVYWYRQLPEEGLKFMVYLQKENIIDESGMPKERFSAEFPKEGPSILRIQQVVRGDSAAYFCASSQGQGAMKTEAFFGQGTRLTVV.

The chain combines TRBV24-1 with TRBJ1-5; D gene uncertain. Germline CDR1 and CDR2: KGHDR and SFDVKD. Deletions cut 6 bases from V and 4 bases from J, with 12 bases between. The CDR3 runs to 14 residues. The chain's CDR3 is CATSSGGQNQPQHF. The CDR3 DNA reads TGTGCCACCAGTAGTGGCGGTCAAAATCAGCCCCAGCATTTT.

CDR3 in amino acids: CASSEGPNYYNSPLHF. CDR3 coding DNA: TGTGCCAGCAGTGAAGGGCCCAATTACTATAATTCACCCCTCCACTTT. The V gene is TRBV6-1, the J gene TRBJ1-6; D gene uncertain. The CDR3 runs 16 residues. Trimming cost V 1 base and J 3 bases, with 10 bases left between them. Germline V gene lookup returns CDR1 MNHNS and CDR2 SASEGT.

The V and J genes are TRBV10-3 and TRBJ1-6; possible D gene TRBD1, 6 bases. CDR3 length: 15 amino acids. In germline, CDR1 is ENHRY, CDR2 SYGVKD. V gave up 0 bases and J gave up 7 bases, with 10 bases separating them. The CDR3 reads CAISESSGQNSPLHF. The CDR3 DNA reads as TGTGCCATCAGTGAGTCTTCGGGACAAAATTCACCCCTCCACTTT.

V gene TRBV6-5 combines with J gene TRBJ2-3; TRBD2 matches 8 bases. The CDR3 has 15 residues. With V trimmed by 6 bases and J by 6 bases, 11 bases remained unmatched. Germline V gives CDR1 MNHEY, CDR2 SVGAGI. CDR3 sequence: CASRGPGLGTDTQYF. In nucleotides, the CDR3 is TGTGCCAGCAGGGGGCCGGGACTAGGGACCGATACGCAGTATTTT.

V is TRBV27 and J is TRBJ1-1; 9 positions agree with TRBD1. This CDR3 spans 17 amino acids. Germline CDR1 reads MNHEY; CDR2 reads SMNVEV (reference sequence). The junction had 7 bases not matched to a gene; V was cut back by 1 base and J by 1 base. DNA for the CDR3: TGTGCCAGCAGTTTATTGGGACAGGGTATGGCGAACACTGAAGCTTTCTTT. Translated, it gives CASSLLGQGMANTEAFF.

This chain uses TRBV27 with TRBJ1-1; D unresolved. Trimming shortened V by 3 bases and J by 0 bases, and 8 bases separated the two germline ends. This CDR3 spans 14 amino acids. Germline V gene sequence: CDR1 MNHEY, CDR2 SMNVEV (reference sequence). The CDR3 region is CASSLTPMNTEAFF. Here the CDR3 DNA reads TGTGCCAGCAGTTTGACACCCATGAACACTGAAGCTTTCTTT.